This passage covers 11 T cell receptor beta chains from one sample sequenced in a study of OX40 agonist ivuxolimab in advanced cancers. The assay was immunoSEQ multiplex PCR, and TCRdb's table has in-frame clones only and misses some. The sample has 90,000 to 100,000 clones, approximately 91% seen once; the top ten hold about 0.82%. Source: CD4+ or CD8+ T cells sorted from blood, taken in a trial of the OX40 agonist ivuxolimab. The receptor source for this set is an adult with an advanced solid tumor such as melanoma, head and neck, liver or kidney cancer.

This clone showed up just a few times. V gene TRBV6-5 combines with J gene TRBJ1-2; D ambiguous. Germline CDR1 and CDR2: MNHEY and SVGAGI. V was pared by 10 bases and J by 5 bases, with 11 bases between. This CDR3 region has 11 residues. The CDR3 nucleotides read TGTGCCACTCTACGGGAGTATGGCTACACCTTC. Translation: CATLREYGYTF.

The rearrangement uses TRBV6-5 and TRBJ2-6, with no clear D. CDR1 is MNHEY and CDR2 is SVGAGI in the germline V gene. The V end was cut by 4 bases, the J end by 0 bases, with 7 bases between. There are 15 residues in the CDR3. The CDR3 region is CASSLMFSGANVLTF. Written as DNA, the CDR3 is TGTGCCAGCAGTTTAATGTTCTCTGGGGCCAACGTCCTGACTTTC.

This sequence joins TRBV7-9 and TRBJ1-2, with TRBD1 matching 8 bases. The length of the CDR3 is 15 residues. In germline, CDR1 is SEHNR, CDR2 FQNEAQ (reference sequence). Trimming at V came to 5 bases and at J to 3 bases, leaving 8 bases not matched to a gene. The chain's CDR3 is CASSPYQTGDYGYTF. CDR3 coding DNA: TGTGCCAGCAGCCCATACCAGACAGGGGACTATGGCTACACCTTC.

The CDR3 loop is CASSPGRAYEQYV. The DNA of the CDR3 is TGTGCCAGCTCACCAGGCAGAGCCTACGAGCAGTACGTC. V is TRBV18 and J is TRBJ2-7; no definite D call. Germline assignment: CDR1 KGHSH and CDR2 LQKENI. This CDR3 contains 13 residues. Trimming pared 2 bases from V and 2 bases from J, leaving 7 bases between.

The V gene is TRBV6-5, the J gene TRBJ2-7, with D possibly being TRBD1 or TRBD2 (5 bases each). Per the germline V gene, CDR1 is MNHEY and CDR2 is SVGAGI. The CDR3 is 12 amino acids. V lost 6 bases, J lost 12 bases, and 18 bases lay in between. CDR3 amino acids: CASSETRGLRYF. CDR3 coding DNA: TGTGCCAGCAGCGAAACCCGGGGCCTGCGGTACTTC.

Note on this clone: One junction end disagrees with the germline gene, perhaps due to a read error. The chain carries TRBV5-3 and TRBJ2-7; no clear D. TRBV5-3 is annotated as an ORF whose role is uncertain. CDR3 length: 12 residues. The CDR3 spells CASSFNLYEQYF. In nucleotides, the CDR3 is TGTGCCAGCAGCTTTAACCTCTACGAGCAGTACTTC.

The V call is TRBV29-1, the J call TRBJ1-1, with D hard to call. V shed 7 bases and J shed 1 base, with 7 bases lying between them. The CDR3 runs to 11 residues. CDR1 SQVTM and CDR2 ANQGSEA come from the germline V gene. The CDR3: CSGTENTEAFF. CDR3 bases: TGCAGCGGAACAGAGAACACTGAAGCTTTCTTT.

The rearrangement uses TRBV6-5 and TRBJ1-2; tentatively, D is TRBD1 (6 bases). Germline CDR1 reads MNHEY; CDR2 reads SVGAGI. Trimming took off 2 bases at V and 3 bases at J, with 10 bases between the two ends. The CDR3 spans 14 residues. CDR3 in amino acids: CASSYRHRDYGYTF. As DNA, the CDR3 is TGTGCCAGCAGTTACCGACACAGGGACTATGGCTACACCTTC.

The count of this clone is one. The V call is TRBV18, the J call TRBJ2-7; TRBD2 aligns across 7 bases. CDR3 length: 13 amino acids. V shed 3 bases and J 6 bases; nucleotides not matched to a gene: 5. CDR1 and CDR2 (germline): KGHSH, LQKENI. CDR3 bases: TGTGCCAGCTCACCCGGGGCGGGAGTCGAGCAGTACGTC. Translating it yields CASSPGAGVEQYV.

The chain carries TRBV19 and TRBJ1-2; D unclear. Trimming took 10 bases from V and 1 from J, leaving 13 bases between them. This CDR3 contains 13 residues. Germline lookup yields CDR1 LNHDA and CDR2 SQIVND (reference sequence). The CDR3: CATSRGFNYGYTF. CDR3 DNA: TGTGCCACCTCTAGAGGCTTTAACTATGGCTACACCTTC.

This chain uses TRBV27 with TRBJ1-5, with D uncertain. V lost 8 bases and J 7 bases, leaving 18 bases between the germline ends. This CDR3 contains 14 residues. Looked up from germline, CDR1 is MNHEY and CDR2 is SMNVEV (reference sequence). CDR3 loop: CASSPGLSGQPQHF. The CDR3, as DNA: TGTGCCAGCTCCCCCGGCCTTTCCGGCCAGCCCCAGCATTTT.